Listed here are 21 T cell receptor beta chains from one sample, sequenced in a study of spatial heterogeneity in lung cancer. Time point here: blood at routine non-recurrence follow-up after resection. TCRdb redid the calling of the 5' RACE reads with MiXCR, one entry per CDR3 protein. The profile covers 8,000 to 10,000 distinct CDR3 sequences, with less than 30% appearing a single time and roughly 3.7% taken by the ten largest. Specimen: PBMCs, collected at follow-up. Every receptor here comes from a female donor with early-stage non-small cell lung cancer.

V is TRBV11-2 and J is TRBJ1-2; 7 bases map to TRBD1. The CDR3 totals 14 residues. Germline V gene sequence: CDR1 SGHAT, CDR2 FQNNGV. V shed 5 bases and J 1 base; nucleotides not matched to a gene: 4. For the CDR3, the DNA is TGTGCCAGCAGCCCGGACAGGTTTAACTATGGCTACACCTTC. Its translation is CASSPDRFNYGYTF.

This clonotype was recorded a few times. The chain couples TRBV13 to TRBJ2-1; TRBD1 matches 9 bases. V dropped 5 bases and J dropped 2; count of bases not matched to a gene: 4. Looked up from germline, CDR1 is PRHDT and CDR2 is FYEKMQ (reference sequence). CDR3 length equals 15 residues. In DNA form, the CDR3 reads TGTGCCAGCAGCCCCAGGACAGGGGCCTACAATGAGCAGTTCTTC. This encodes CASSPRTGAYNEQFF.

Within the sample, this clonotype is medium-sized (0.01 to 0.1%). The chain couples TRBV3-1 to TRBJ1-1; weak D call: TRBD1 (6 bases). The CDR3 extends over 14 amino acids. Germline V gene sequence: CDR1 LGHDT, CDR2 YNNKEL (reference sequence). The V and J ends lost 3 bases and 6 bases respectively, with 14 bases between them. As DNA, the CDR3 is TGTGCCAGCAGCCAGGGCGCAGGGGACGCTGAAGCTTTCTTT. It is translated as CASSQGAGDAEAFF.

The CDR3 loop reads CASSLEISGRGEQFF. CDR3 DNA sequence: TGCGCCAGCAGCTTGGAAATTAGCGGGAGGGGTGAGCAGTTCTTC. The chain combines TRBV5-1 with TRBJ2-1; TRBD2 aligns across 11 bases. Germline V lookup: CDR1 SGHRS, CDR2 YFSETQ. The CDR3 has 15 amino acids. J gave up 9 bases and V 0 bases, and 5 bases lay outside the gene matches.

The CDR3 region is CSPQTRLADYEQYF. Here the CDR3 DNA reads TGCAGCCCTCAGACCCGGCTAGCTGACTACGAGCAGTACTTC. This rearrangement joins TRBV20-1 to TRBJ2-7, with TRBD2 as a possible D gene (5 bases). The germline V gene encodes CDR1 DFQATT and CDR2 SNEGSKA (reference sequence). The CDR3 is 14 amino acids.

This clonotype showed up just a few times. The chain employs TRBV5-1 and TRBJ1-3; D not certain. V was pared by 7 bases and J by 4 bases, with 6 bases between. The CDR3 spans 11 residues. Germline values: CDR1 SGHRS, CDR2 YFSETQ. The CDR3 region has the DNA TGCGCCAGCCGCGGAGGAAACACCATATATTTT. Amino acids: CASRGGNTIYF.

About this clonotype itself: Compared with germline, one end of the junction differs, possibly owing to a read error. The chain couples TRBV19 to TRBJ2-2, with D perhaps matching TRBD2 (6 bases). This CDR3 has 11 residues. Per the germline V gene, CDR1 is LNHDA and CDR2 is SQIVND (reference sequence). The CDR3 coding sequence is TGTGCCAGTAGGAAGCCGGGGGTGCTGTTTTTT. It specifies CASRKPGVLFF.

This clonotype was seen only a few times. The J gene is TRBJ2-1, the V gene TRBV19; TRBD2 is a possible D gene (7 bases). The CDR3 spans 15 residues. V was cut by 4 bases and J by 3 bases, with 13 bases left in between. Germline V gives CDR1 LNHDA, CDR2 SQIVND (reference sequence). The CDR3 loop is CASSTGGGFYNEQFF. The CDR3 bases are TGTGCCAGTAGTACTGGGGGGGGCTTCTACAATGAGCAGTTCTTC.

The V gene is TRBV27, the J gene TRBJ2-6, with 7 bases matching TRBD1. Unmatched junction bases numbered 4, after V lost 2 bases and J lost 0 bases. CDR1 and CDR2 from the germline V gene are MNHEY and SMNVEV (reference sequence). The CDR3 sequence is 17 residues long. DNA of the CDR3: TGTGCCAGCAGTTTAAGGGCAGGGGGCTCTGGGGCCAACGTCCTGACTTTC. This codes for CASSLRAGGSGANVLTF. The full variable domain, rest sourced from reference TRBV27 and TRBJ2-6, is EAQVTQNPRYLITVTGKKLTVTCSQNMNHEYMSWYRQDPGLGLRQIYYSMNVEVTDKGDVPEGYKVSRKEKRNFPLILESPSPNQTSLYFCASSLRAGGSGANVLTFGAGSRLTVL.

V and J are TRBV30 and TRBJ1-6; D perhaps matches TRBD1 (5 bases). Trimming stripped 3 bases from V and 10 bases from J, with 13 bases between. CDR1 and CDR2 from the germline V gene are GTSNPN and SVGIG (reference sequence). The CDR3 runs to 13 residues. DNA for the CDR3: TGTGCCTGGAGGTTAGGGGTCGAATCACCCCTCCACTTT. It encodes CAWRLGVESPLHF.

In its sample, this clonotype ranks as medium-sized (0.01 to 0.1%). The CDR3 coding sequence is TGTGCCAGCAGCCAAGGGGAGGTGCAGTACTTC. Its protein product is CASSQGEVQYF. The V call is TRBV3-1, the J call TRBJ2-7; possibly TRBD2 for D (6 bases). This CDR3 region has 11 residues. Germline V gene sequence: CDR1 LGHDT, CDR2 YNNKEL (reference sequence). Trimming took off 1 base at V and 9 bases at J, with 7 bases between the two ends.

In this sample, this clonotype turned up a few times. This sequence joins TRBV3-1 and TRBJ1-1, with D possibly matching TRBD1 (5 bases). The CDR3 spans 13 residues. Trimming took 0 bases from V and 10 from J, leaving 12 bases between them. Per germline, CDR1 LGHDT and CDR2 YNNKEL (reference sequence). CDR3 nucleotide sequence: TGTGCCAGCAGCCAAGATTGGGCTCAGGGAGCTTTCTTT. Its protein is CASSQDWAQGAFF.

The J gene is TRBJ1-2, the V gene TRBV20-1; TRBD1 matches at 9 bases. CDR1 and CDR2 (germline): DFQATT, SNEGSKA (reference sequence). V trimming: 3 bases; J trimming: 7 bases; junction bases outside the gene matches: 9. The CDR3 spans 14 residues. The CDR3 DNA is TGCAGTGCTAGTGATGGGACAGGGATCAGTGGCTACACCTTC. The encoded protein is CSASDGTGISGYTF.

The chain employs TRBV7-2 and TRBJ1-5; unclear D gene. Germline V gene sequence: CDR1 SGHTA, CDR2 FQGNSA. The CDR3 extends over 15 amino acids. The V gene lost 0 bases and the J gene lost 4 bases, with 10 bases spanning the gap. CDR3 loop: CASSLAWAQNQPQHF. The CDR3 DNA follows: TGTGCCAGCAGCTTAGCCTGGGCCCAAAATCAGCCCCAGCATTTT.

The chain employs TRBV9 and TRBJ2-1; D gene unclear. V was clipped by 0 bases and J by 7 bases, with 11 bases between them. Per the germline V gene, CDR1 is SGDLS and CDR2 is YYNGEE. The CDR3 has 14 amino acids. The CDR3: CASSVGPGQNEQFF. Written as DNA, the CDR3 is TGTGCCAGCAGCGTAGGGCCGGGTCAGAATGAGCAGTTCTTC.

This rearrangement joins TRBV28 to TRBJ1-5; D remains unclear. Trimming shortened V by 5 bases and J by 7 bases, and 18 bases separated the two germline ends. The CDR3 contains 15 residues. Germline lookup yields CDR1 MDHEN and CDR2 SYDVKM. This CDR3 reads CASSPSFGRRQPQHF. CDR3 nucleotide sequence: TGTGCCAGCAGTCCGTCTTTCGGACGTCGGCAGCCCCAGCATTTT.

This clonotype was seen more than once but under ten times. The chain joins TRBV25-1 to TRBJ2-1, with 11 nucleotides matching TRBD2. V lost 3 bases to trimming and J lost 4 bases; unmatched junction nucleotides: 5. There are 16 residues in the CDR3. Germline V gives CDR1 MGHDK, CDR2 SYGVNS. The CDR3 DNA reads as TGTGCCAGCAGTGACCAACTAGCGGGAGTATACAATGAGCAGTTCTTC. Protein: CASSDQLAGVYNEQFF. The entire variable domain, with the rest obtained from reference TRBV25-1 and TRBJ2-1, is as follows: EADIYQTPRYLVIGTGKKITLECSQTMGHDKMYWYQQDPGMELHLIHYSYGVNSTEKGDLSSESTVSRIRTEHFPLTLESARPSHTSQYLCASSDQLAGVYNEQFFGPGTRLTVL.

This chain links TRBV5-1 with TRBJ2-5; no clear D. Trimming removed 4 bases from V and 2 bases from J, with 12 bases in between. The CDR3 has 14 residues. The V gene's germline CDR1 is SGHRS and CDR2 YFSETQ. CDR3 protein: CASSMLGQQETQYF. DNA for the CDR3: TGCGCCAGCAGCATGCTAGGTCAGCAAGAGACCCAGTACTTC.

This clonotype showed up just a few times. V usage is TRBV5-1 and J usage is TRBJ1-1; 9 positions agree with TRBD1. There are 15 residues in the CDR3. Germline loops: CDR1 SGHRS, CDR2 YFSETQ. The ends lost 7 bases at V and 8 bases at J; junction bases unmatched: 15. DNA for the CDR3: TGCGCCAGCGGCAGTTCACAGGGGGCCAAACCCGAAGCTTTCTTT. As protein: CASGSSQGAKPEAFF.

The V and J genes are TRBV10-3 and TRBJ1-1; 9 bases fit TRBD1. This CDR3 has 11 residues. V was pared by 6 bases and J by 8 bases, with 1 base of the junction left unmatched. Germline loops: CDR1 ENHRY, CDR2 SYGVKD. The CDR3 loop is CAISGQGEAFF. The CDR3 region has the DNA TGTGCCATCAGCGGACAGGGGGAAGCTTTCTTT.

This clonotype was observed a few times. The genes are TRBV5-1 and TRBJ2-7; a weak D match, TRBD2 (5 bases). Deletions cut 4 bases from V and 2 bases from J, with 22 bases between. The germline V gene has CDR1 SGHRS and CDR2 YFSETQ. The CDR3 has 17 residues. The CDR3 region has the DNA TGCGCCAGCAGCACGGCGACGGGGTTGATTAGTACCTACGAGCAGTACTTC. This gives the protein CASSTATGLISTYEQYF.